The clone carrying this TCR beta chain was detected a few times. The entry originates in a study of tumor-infiltrating lymphocytes in localized non-small cell lung cancer. Profiling relied on immunoSEQ multiplex PCR, and the TCRdb table lists in-frame clones only, not all of them. The table lists over 10,000 clones, over 65% of them singletons, with less than 9% in the top ten. The receptor comes from a human donor with non-small cell lung cancer. The sample consisted of lung tumor tissue.

CDR3 coding DNA: TGTGCCAGTAGTATAGACCTGATCGGGTATTCGCCCCAGCATTTT. Translation gives CASSIDLIGYSPQHF. The rearrangement uses TRBV19 and TRBJ1-5; D remains unclear. The CDR3 length is 15 residues. CDR1 and CDR2 (germline): LNHDA, SQIVND (reference sequence). V gave up 0 bases and J gave up 9 bases, with 15 bases separating them.